Below are 28 T cell receptor beta chains sequenced from a single sample in a study of response to subunit inactivated influenza vaccine. TCRdb re-analysed the RT-PCR reads in MiXCR, keeping a single row per CDR3 protein. In the table there are hundreds of thousands of distinct CDR3 sequences, 14% of which are singletons. The material sequenced was PBMCs from blood, taken 14 to 15 days before vaccination. The receptors here all came from a man in his fifties or sixties who received an inactivated influenza vaccine.

The chain is built from TRBV5-1 and TRBJ2-7; a weak D match, TRBD2 (5 bases). This CDR3 is 17 amino acids long. Germline CDR1 is SGHRS and CDR2 is YFSETQ. V lost 3 bases to trimming and J lost 0 bases, with 19 bases between them. CDR3 protein: CASSSPGRGPSSYEQYF. CDR3 DNA: TGCGCCAGCAGCTCGCCAGGTCGAGGGCCCAGCTCCTACGAGCAGTACTTC. The full variable domain, in which reference TRBV5-1 and TRBJ2-7 provide the parts outside the CDR3, is KAGVTQTPRYLIKTRGQQVTLSCSPISGHRSVSWYQQTPGQGLQFLFEYFSETQRNKGNFPGRFSGRQFSNSRSEMNVSTLELGDSALYLCASSSPGRGPSSYEQYFGPGTRLTVT.

Only a few counts were recorded for this clonotype. The chain uses TRBV28 and TRBJ2-1; 10 bases map to TRBD2. Per germline, CDR1 MDHEN and CDR2 SYDVKM. V was pared by 5 bases and J by 6 bases, with 7 bases of the junction left unmatched. This CDR3 is 15 amino acids long. CDR3 in amino acids: CASSRSERGGNEQFF. DNA of the CDR3: TGTGCCAGCAGTAGATCAGAGCGGGGGGGCAATGAGCAGTTCTTC.

The V call is TRBV20-1, the J call TRBJ2-5, with TRBD2 identical over 7 bases. V lost 3 bases, J lost 3 bases, and 10 bases stayed unmatched. Germline V gene lookup returns CDR1 DFQATT and CDR2 SNEGSKA (reference sequence). The CDR3 has 15 residues. The CDR3 loop is CSASSVQRGKETQYF. The CDR3 DNA sequence: TGCAGTGCTAGTTCTGTCCAGCGGGGTAAAGAGACCCAGTACTTC.

Note on this clonotype: This may stem from a read error, because a much larger clone lies one nucleotide away. The CDR3 is CASSPLAGVYERYF. The DNA of the CDR3 is TGTGCCAGCAGCCCACTAGCGGGAGTATACGAGCGGTACTTC. J is TRBJ2-7 and V is TRBV6-1; 11 nucleotides agree with TRBD2. The CDR3 extends over 14 amino acids. Germline V gene data show CDR1 as MNHNS and CDR2 as SASEGT.

This clonotype was observed a few times. The V call is TRBV20-1, the J call TRBJ1-1; D is undetermined. V lost 5 bases and J lost 0, with 10 bases in between. The germline gives CDR1 DFQATT, CDR2 SNEGSKA (reference sequence). The CDR3 sequence is 13 residues long. Written as DNA, the CDR3 is TGCAGTGCTTCGGTTTCGGTGAACACTGAAGCTTTCTTT. It codes for CSASVSVNTEAFF.

A few counts support this clonotype. The rearrangement uses TRBV10-2 and TRBJ2-7; D is perhaps TRBD1 or TRBD2 (5 bases each). Germline values: CDR1 WSHSY, CDR2 SAAADI. Trimming removed 3 bases from V and 2 bases from J, with 11 bases in between. The CDR3 is made up of 14 amino acids. CDR3 region: CASSEPGTAYEQYF. The CDR3 DNA sequence: TGCGCCAGCAGTGAACCTGGGACGGCCTACGAGCAGTACTTC.

This clonotype was detected only a few times. The chain combines TRBV3-1 with TRBJ2-4, with 7 bases matching TRBD2. CDR1 is LGHDT, CDR2 YNNKEL, per germline (reference sequence). The length of the CDR3 is 17 residues. The J segment lost 4 bases and the V segment lost 1 base, leaving 10 bases of the junction unmatched. The CDR3 loop is CASSQVGGRKGKNIQYF. CDR3 sequence (DNA): TGTGCCAGCAGCCAAGTCGGCGGGAGAAAGGGGAAAAACATTCAGTACTTC.

This clonotype has only a few counts. The chain employs TRBV4-3 and TRBJ2-5; 9 bases match TRBD2. The junction had 11 bases not matched to a gene; V was cut back by 1 base and J by 5 bases. The germline V gene has CDR1 LGHNA and CDR2 YSLEER. This CDR3 is built from 17 residues. The CDR3 DNA reads as TGCGCCAGCAGCCAAGTTTTCGCGGGGGGGCCTGGGGAGACCCAGTACTTC. Its protein is CASSQVFAGGPGETQYF.

V and J are TRBV18 and TRBJ2-1; a weak D match, TRBD2 (6 bases). This CDR3 is 13 amino acids long. Germline V gives CDR1 KGHSH, CDR2 LQKENI. With 3 bases removed from V and 7 bases from J, the gap between germline ends came to 10 bases. CDR3 DNA sequence: TGTGCCAGCTCACCGGGGGGACCAAATGAGCAGTTCTTC. This translates into CASSPGGPNEQFF.

This clonotype has a count of ten or more. For the CDR3, the DNA is TGCAGTGCTAGCAGAAGTCGTACTGCCTACGAGCAGTACTTC. Amino acid sequence: CSASRSRTAYEQYF. The chain has TRBV20-1 and TRBJ2-7; D gene ambiguous. The CDR3 contains 14 residues. The ends were cut back, 3 bases at V and 2 bases at J, with 14 bases in the middle. Germline V CDR1 and CDR2: DFQATT, SNEGSKA (reference sequence).

This clonotype appeared many times. The gene calls are TRBV28 and TRBJ2-7, with 7 bases aligning to TRBD1. Germline-derived CDR1 and CDR2 are MDHEN and SYDVKM. Trimming removed 6 bases from V and 5 bases from J; junction bases left unmatched: 7. The CDR3 extends over 13 amino acids. CDR3 nucleotide sequence: TGTGCCAGCAGGTTAGAGGGGGCCCACGAGCAGTACTTC. Translating it yields CASRLEGAHEQYF.

This clonotype came up a few times. The V gene is TRBV20-1, the J gene TRBJ2-3, with D tentatively TRBD2 (5 bases). CDR3 size: 13 residues. Germline V CDR1 and CDR2: DFQATT, SNEGSKA (reference sequence). V lost 6 bases and J lost 9, with 19 bases in between. CDR3 residues: CSAERARLETQYF. DNA for the CDR3: TGCAGTGCCGAGAGGGCCCGACTCGAAACGCAGTATTTT.

This chain links TRBV11-1 with TRBJ2-6; 7 bases map to TRBD2. Per the germline V gene, CDR1 is SGHAT and CDR2 is FQDESV (reference sequence). The CDR3 runs to 19 residues. The junction had 10 bases not matched to a gene; V was cut back by 1 base and J by 1 base. This chain's CDR3 is CASSLGGRGELSGANVLTF. CDR3 DNA: TGTGCCAGCAGCTTAGGCGGACGGGGGGAACTTTCTGGGGCCAACGTCCTGACTTTC.

This chain uses TRBV20-1 with TRBJ2-2; 11 bases fit TRBD2. Germline V gene data show CDR1 as DFQATT and CDR2 as SNEGSKA (reference sequence). The J segment lost 6 bases and the V segment lost 6 bases, leaving 6 bases of the junction unmatched. The CDR3 consists of 14 residues. For the CDR3, the DNA is TGCAGTGCACTTAGCGGGGGGGCCTCCGGGGAGCTGTTTTTT. The encoded protein is CSALSGGASGELFF.

This clonotype occurred many times. V is TRBV29-1 and J is TRBJ1-2; D unresolved. The V and J ends lost 3 bases and 3 bases respectively, with 11 bases between them. Germline values: CDR1 SQVTM, CDR2 ANQGSEA. There are 13 residues in the CDR3. CDR3 region: CSVDNPTDYGYTF. The CDR3 nucleotides are TGCAGCGTTGATAATCCGACGGACTATGGCTACACCTTC.

This sequence joins TRBV19 and TRBJ2-7; D remains unclear. The germline V gene has CDR1 LNHDA and CDR2 SQIVND (reference sequence). V was trimmed by 3 bases and J by 2 bases, leaving 8 bases between them. The CDR3 loop spans 13 amino acids. The CDR3 protein is CASSMQETYEQYF. CDR3 DNA sequence: TGTGCCAGTAGTATGCAGGAGACCTACGAGCAGTACTTC.

This clonotype was seen a few times. The gene calls are TRBV29-1 and TRBJ2-7; no firm D call. The V gene lost 5 bases and the J gene lost 0 bases, with 11 bases spanning the gap. The germline gives CDR1 SQVTM, CDR2 ANQGSEA. The length of the CDR3 is 13 residues. For the CDR3, the DNA is TGCAGCGTTCGGCGGCTTAGCTCCTACGAGCAGTACTTC. Translation: CSVRRLSSYEQYF.

This clonotype came up a few times. The chain couples TRBV18 to TRBJ2-5; no clear D gene. Germline V gene lookup returns CDR1 KGHSH and CDR2 LQKENI. The germline V and J ends were trimmed by 3 bases and 5 bases, with 10 bases remaining between them. CDR3 size: 13 residues. The CDR3 protein is CASSPSGLETQYF. CDR3 DNA: TGTGCCAGCTCACCTTCGGGTCTGGAGACCCAGTACTTC.

The chain uses TRBV12-3 or TRBV12-4 and TRBJ1-1, with 7 nucleotides matching TRBD1. V shed 7 bases and J 4 bases; nucleotides not matched to a gene: 9. The CDR3 totals 14 residues. The CDR3, as DNA: TGTGCCAGCATCAACAACAGGGGTGGCACTGAAGCTTTCTTT. Translated, it gives CASINNRGGTEAFF.

This clonotype was seen only a few times. The chain recombines TRBV4-3 with TRBJ2-7; D is unresolved. Trimming left V 0 bases short and J 1 base short, with 13 bases between. In germline, CDR1 is LGHNA, CDR2 YSLEER. The CDR3 covers 16 residues. DNA of the CDR3: TGCGCCAGCAGCCAAGATAGGTTTTCCCCTTCCTACGAGCAGTACTTC. Translated: CASSQDRFSPSYEQYF.

This clonotype was observed a handful of times. This sequence joins TRBV20-1 and TRBJ1-5; no clear D gene. Trimming removed 7 bases at V and 0 bases at J, with 13 bases between. The CDR3 covers 14 residues. Germline lookup yields CDR1 DFQATT and CDR2 SNEGSKA (reference sequence). CDR3 loop: CSVWLRASNQPQHF. The CDR3 DNA reads as TGCAGTGTCTGGCTCCGGGCTAGCAATCAGCCCCAGCATTTT.

This clonotype appeared many times. J is TRBJ1-2 and V is TRBV6-5; 9 nucleotides align to TRBD1. Per the germline V gene, CDR1 is MNHEY and CDR2 is SVGAGI. The V gene end was trimmed by 2 bases and the J gene end by 8 bases; junction bases not matched to a gene: 6. The CDR3 consists of 14 residues. CDR3 sequence reads: CASSYMGQGDGYTF. In DNA form, the CDR3 reads TGTGCCAGCAGTTACATGGGACAGGGCGACGGCTACACCTTC.

In this sample, this clonotype turned up a few times. The chain employs TRBV5-8 and TRBJ2-1; maybe TRBD2 (6 bases). There are 15 residues in the CDR3. Per the germline V gene, CDR1 is SGHTS and CDR2 is YDEGEE. V lost 2 bases and J lost 12, with 21 bases in between. The CDR3 sequence: CASSFRAPLTGGQFF. The CDR3 coding sequence is TGTGCCAGCAGCTTCCGGGCCCCCCTCACCGGGGGGCAGTTCTTC. Together with reference TRBV5-8 and TRBJ2-1, the CDR3 gives the full variable domain: EAGVTQSPTHLIKTRGQQATLRCSPISGHTSVYWYQQALGLGLQFLLWYDEGEERNRGNFPPRFSGRQFPNYSSELNVNALELEDSALYLCASSFRAPLTGGQFFGPGTRLTVL.

The V and J genes are TRBV7-9 and TRBJ2-7, with 12 bases matching TRBD2. The CDR3 contains 15 residues. The V gene end was trimmed by 5 bases and the J gene end by 3 bases; junction bases not matched to a gene: 5. Looked up from germline, CDR1 is SEHNR and CDR2 is FQNEAQ (reference sequence). For the CDR3, the DNA is TGTGCCAGCAGCCACCCACTAGCGGGGGGCTACGAGCAGTACTTC. It codes for CASSHPLAGGYEQYF.

This clonotype was found many times. The V call is TRBV4-2, the J call TRBJ1-4; 7 nucleotides align to TRBD1. Germline V lookup: CDR1 LGHNA, CDR2 YNFKEQ. CDR3 length: 15 residues. V gave up 2 bases and J gave up 8 bases; unmatched junction bases: 8. CDR3 protein: CASSQSGGRKEKLFF. The CDR3 region has the DNA TGTGCCAGCAGCCAATCAGGGGGAAGAAAAGAAAAACTGTTTTTT.

The chain links TRBV20-1 to TRBJ2-7; tentatively, D is TRBD2 (5 bases). V gave up 6 bases and J gave up 2 bases, with 17 bases separating them. The germline gives CDR1 DFQATT, CDR2 SNEGSKA (reference sequence). The CDR3 runs 14 residues. The CDR3 coding sequence is TGCAGTGCAACCACTAGTCTCCAAACCTACGAGCAGTACTTC. Its translation is CSATTSLQTYEQYF.

In this sample, this clonotype turned up a few times. J is TRBJ2-3 and V is TRBV27; 9 bases align to TRBD2. Trimming removed 1 base from V and 4 bases from J; junction bases left unmatched: 6. The CDR3 contains 16 residues. Germline lookup yields CDR1 MNHEY and CDR2 SMNVEV (reference sequence). The CDR3 reads CASSLLMTSGPDTQYF. The CDR3 coding sequence is TGTGCCAGCAGTTTATTGATGACTAGCGGTCCAGATACGCAGTATTTT.

In the case of this clonotype: A much larger clone lies one base from this, so it may be a read error. The rearrangement uses TRBV12-3 or TRBV12-4 and TRBJ2-2, with 8 bases lining up with TRBD1. The CDR3 is made up of 17 amino acids. V dropped 6 bases and J dropped 5; count of bases not matched to a gene: 14. Here the CDR3 reads CASRNAVTGVRTGELFF. The CDR3 region has the DNA TGTGCCAGCAGAAATGCCGTGACAGGGGTTCGTACCGGGGAGCTGTTTTTT.